The 18 T cell receptor beta chains in this list originate from one sample, sequenced in a study of monozygotic twins with inflammatory bowel disease. TCRdb re-called the 5' RACE reads, yielding one record per CDR3 amino acid sequence without DNA. In all, the sample yields 350,000 to 400,000 distinct CDR3 sequences. The material sequenced was blood. The receptors here all came from a human donor with ulcerative colitis or Crohn's disease, or a healthy co-twin of an affected twin (not recorded which).

This chain links TRBV20-1 with TRBJ2-5; lacking DNA, the TRBD1 call made by TCRdb goes unchecked. Per the germline V gene, CDR1 is DFQATT and CDR2 is SNEGSKA (reference sequence). CDR3 length equals 16 residues. CDR3: CSARPLRGRFQETQYF.

The rearrangement links TRBV29-1 to TRBJ2-7; TCRdb lists TRBD2, though no DNA is available to test this call. Per germline, CDR1 SQVTM and CDR2 ANQGSEA. The CDR3 is 16 residues long. The CDR3 here is CSVEQPYGTVSYEQYF.

The rearrangement joins TRBV12-3 or TRBV12-4 to TRBJ2-5; TCRdb's D gene call, TRBD2, goes unchecked for lack of DNA. This CDR3 comprises 18 residues. The CDR3 is CASSPSVLAGYGGETQYF.

This sequence joins TRBV4-3 and TRBJ1-2. There are 13 residues in the CDR3. CDR1 and CDR2 from the germline V gene are LGHNA and YSLEER. The CDR3 region is CASSQRLREGYTF.

The chain's CDR3 is CSVDGQGVHNEQFF. The genes are TRBV29-1 and TRBJ2-1; TCRdb gives TRBD1 as the D gene, but with no DNA this cannot be confirmed. Per germline, CDR1 SQVTM and CDR2 ANQGSEA. CDR3 length: 14 residues.

The chain is built from TRBV11-2 and TRBJ2-4; TCRdb selects TRBD2, and the lack of DNA leaves this call unchecked. The CDR3 loop spans 15 amino acids. Germline V gives CDR1 SGHAT, CDR2 FQNNGV. CDR3 region: CASSPYAGLGNIQYF.

The J gene is TRBJ1-6, the V gene TRBV12-3 or TRBV12-4; TCRdb calls TRBD1, which cannot be checked without DNA. This CDR3 is built from 13 residues. The CDR3: CASKQGTHSPLHF.

The chain is built from TRBV7-3 and TRBJ2-7; TCRdb's D call, TRBD1, is unchecked because there is no DNA. There are 15 residues in the CDR3. Germline CDR1 is SGHTA and CDR2 is FQGTGA. The CDR3 loop is CASSLQGAPNYEQYF.

The chain employs TRBV5-4 and TRBJ2-7; there is no DNA to check the TCRdb D call of TRBD1. In germline, CDR1 is SGHNT, CDR2 YYREEE (reference sequence). This CDR3 has 15 residues. The chain's CDR3 is CASSLGGRGPYEQYF.

CDR3 sequence reads: CATLVGRGALHQETQYF. The V and J genes are TRBV3-1 and TRBJ2-5; TCRdb selects TRBD2, and the lack of DNA leaves this call unchecked. The CDR3 contains 17 residues. Germline-derived CDR1 and CDR2 are LGHDT and YNNKEL (reference sequence).

The rearrangement uses TRBV12-3 or TRBV12-4 and TRBJ2-2; checking the TCRdb D call of TRBD1 is not possible without DNA. CDR3 length: 14 residues. The CDR3 here is CASRPPQGYGELFF.

The chain recombines TRBV28 with TRBJ1-2. The CDR3 length is 14 residues. Germline CDR1 reads MDHEN; CDR2 reads SYDVKM. The CDR3 spells CASSLPQANYGYTF.

This chain joins TRBV18 and TRBJ1-2. The CDR3 has 15 residues. Germline V lookup: CDR1 KGHSH, CDR2 LQKENI. The chain's CDR3 is CASSDIQKGNYGYTF.

The chain combines TRBV28 with TRBJ2-2. Germline loops: CDR1 MDHEN, CDR2 SYDVKM. The CDR3 is 14 amino acids. CDR3 protein: CATLREANTGELFF. Combining the CDR3 with reference TRBV28 and TRBJ2-2 gives the whole variable domain DVKVTQSSRYLVKRTGEKVFLECVQDMDHENMFWYRQDPGLGLRLIYFSYDVKMKEKGDIPEGYSVSREKKERFSLILESASTNQTSMYLCATLREANTGELFFGEGSRLTVL.

The chain has TRBV6-5 and TRBJ2-7; the TCRdb call, TRBD1, lacks DNA for checking. The CDR3 is made up of 16 amino acids. From germline, CDR1 is MNHEY and CDR2 SVGAGI. The CDR3 sequence: CASRGEQGLQSYEQYF.

The chain is built from TRBV5-1 and TRBJ2-7; TCRdb calls TRBD1, which cannot be checked without DNA. Germline CDR1 is SGHRS and CDR2 is YFSETQ. The CDR3 has 15 residues. The chain's CDR3 is CASSLGGTGFYEQYF.

This chain connects TRBV7-9 to TRBJ1-6; no DNA is available, so the TRBD1 call from TCRdb remains unchecked. The CDR3 runs to 16 residues. The germline CDR1 and CDR2 sequences are SEHNR and FQNEAQ (reference sequence). This CDR3 is CASSPGQGETNSPLHF. The entire variable domain, with the rest obtained from reference TRBV7-9 and TRBJ1-6, is as follows: DTGVSQNPRHKITKRGQNVTFRCDPISEHNRLYWYRQTLGQGPEFLTYFQNEAQLEKSRLLSDRFSAERPKGSFSTLEIQRTEQGDSAMYLCASSPGQGETNSPLHFGNGTRLTVT.

The genes are TRBV25-1 and TRBJ2-7. The CDR3 spans 15 residues. CDR1 and CDR2 (germline): MGHDK, SYGVNS. The CDR3 spells CASSGSFAGIYEQYF.